This TCR beta chain was recovered during a study of shared clonotypes between healthy human individuals. The table came from immunoSEQ multiplex PCR; TCRdb's copy has only in-frame clones and leaves some out. Of roughly 1,800,000 clones listed, about 95% are singletons. Naive CD8 cells, CD45RO-negative and positively selected for CCR7, excluded terminally differentiated effector memory CD45RA+ cells. V lost 0 bases, J lost 6 bases, and 9 bases lay in between. CDR3 size: 13 residues. CDR1 is MNHEY and CDR2 is SVGAGI in the germline V gene. Points on this clone: Other nucleotide sequences in the sample specify the same CDR3.

The chain carries TRBV6-5 and TRBJ2-7; D is perhaps TRBD1 (5 bases). This TCR derives from a young man in good health. The sequencing sample was made of naive CD8+ T cells sorted from blood. Here the CDR3 reads CASSYSQGSEQYF. Written as DNA, the CDR3 is TGTGCCAGCAGTTACTCTCAGGGTAGCGAGCAGTACTTC.